A selection of T cell receptor beta chains follows, all from one sample in a study of neurological immune-mediated disorders. TCRdb independently ran MiXCR on the 5' RACE reads; one entry per CDR3 protein. Found here are 46,000 or so distinct CDR3 sequences, about 9.4% of them singletons; the top ten hold over 20%. Sequenced sample: PBMCs. These receptors were obtained from a woman between 40 and 55 years old with HTLV-1-associated myelopathy (HAM/TSP). Each CDR3 is given with its conserved first and last residue. D genes are given only for firm matches. For some rows the clone size is stated as once, few or many, or as a class when expanded; others skip it.

v_gene: TRBV29-1; j_gene: TRBJ2-1; abundance: medium-sized; d_gene: -; CDR3aa: CSVVLLNEQFF; CDR3nt: TGCAGCGTTGTACTCCTCAATGAGCAGTTCTTC
v_gene: TRBV11-2; j_gene: TRBJ2-4; abundance: many; d_gene: TRBD1; CDR3aa: CASSLARGQGIAKNIQYF; CDR3nt: TGTGCCAGCAGCTTAGCCCGCGGACAGGGGATAGCCAAAAACATTCAGTACTTC
v_gene: TRBV9; j_gene: TRBJ1-4; abundance: many; d_gene: TRBD1; CDR3aa: CASSPRYGTANEKLFF; CDR3nt: TGTGCCAGCAGCCCTCGTTATGGGACAGCGAATGAAAAACTGTTTTTT
v_gene: TRBV15; j_gene: TRBJ2-3; abundance: many; d_gene: -; CDR3aa: CATSRMGADTQYF; CDR3nt: TGTGCCACCAGCAGGATGGGCGCAGATACGCAGTATTTT
v_gene: TRBV12-3/TRBV12-4; j_gene: TRBJ1-6; abundance: medium-sized; d_gene: -; CDR3aa: CASSSRGVVAPLHF; CDR3nt: TGTGCCAGCAGCAGTAGAGGGGTTGTTGCACCCCTCCACTTT
v_gene: TRBV12-3/TRBV12-4; j_gene: TRBJ2-3; abundance: many; d_gene: TRBD2; CDR3aa: CASSLRLAGGTQYF; CDR3nt: TGTGCCAGCAGTTTACGGCTAGCGGGGGGTACGCAGTATTTT
v_gene: TRBV12-3/TRBV12-4; j_gene: TRBJ1-5; abundance: many; d_gene: TRBD1; CDR3aa: CASSPGQGVQPQHF; CDR3nt: TGTGCCAGCAGTCCGGGACAGGGGGTTCAGCCCCAGCATTTT
v_gene: TRBV25-1; j_gene: TRBJ2-2; abundance: many; d_gene: -; CDR3aa: CASSDGGPRPGELFF; CDR3nt: TGTGCCAGCAGTGACGGGGGCCCCCGACCCGGGGAGCTGTTTTTT
v_gene: TRBV4-3; j_gene: TRBJ2-3; abundance: many; d_gene: -; CDR3aa: CASSQPGGTDTQYF; CDR3nt: TGCGCCAGCAGCCAACCTGGCGGTACAGATACGCAGTATTTT
v_gene: TRBV20-1; j_gene: TRBJ1-2; abundance: many; d_gene: TRBD1; CDR3aa: CSARGQGNYGYTF; CDR3nt: TGCAGTGCTAGAGGACAGGGCAACTATGGCTACACCTTC
v_gene: TRBV20-1; j_gene: TRBJ2-3; abundance: many; d_gene: -; CDR3aa: CSARPGHLTDTQYF; CDR3nt: TGCAGTGCTAGGCCGGGGCATCTCACAGATACGCAGTATTTT
v_gene: TRBV7-8; j_gene: TRBJ2-1; abundance: -; d_gene: -; CDR3aa: CASSSAGTSYNEQFF; CDR3nt: TGTGCCAGCAGCTCCGCCGGGACATCTTACAATGAGCAGTTCTTC
v_gene: TRBV19; j_gene: TRBJ2-7; abundance: many; d_gene: -; CDR3aa: CASSIQRLFSYEQYF; CDR3nt: TGTGCCAGTAGTATTCAACGGCTATTCTCCTACGAGCAGTACTTC
v_gene: TRBV12-3/TRBV12-4; j_gene: TRBJ2-5; abundance: many; d_gene: TRBD1; CDR3aa: CASSFGLTGAETQYF; CDR3nt: TGTGCCAGCAGTTTTGGCTTGACAGGGGCAGAGACCCAGTACTTC
v_gene: TRBV24-1; j_gene: TRBJ2-2; abundance: many; d_gene: -; CDR3aa: CATAGTLNTGELFF; CDR3nt: TGTGCCACCGCCGGGACACTGAACACCGGGGAGCTGTTTTTT
v_gene: TRBV6-1; j_gene: TRBJ2-1; abundance: -; d_gene: TRBD2; CDR3aa: CASSLRLAGTYNEQFF; CDR3nt: TGTGCCAGCAGCCTAAGACTAGCGGGGACCTACAATGAGCAGTTCTTC
v_gene: TRBV5-1; j_gene: TRBJ1-2; abundance: many; d_gene: -; CDR3aa: CASSLEGFKGYTF; CDR3nt: TGCGCCAGCAGCTTGGAAGGTTTTAAGGGCTACACCTTC
v_gene: TRBV10-3; j_gene: TRBJ2-1; abundance: many; d_gene: TRBD1; CDR3aa: CAISGGQGTYNEQFF; CDR3nt: TGTGCCATCAGTGGGGGACAGGGAACCTACAATGAGCAGTTCTTC
v_gene: TRBV9; j_gene: TRBJ1-1; abundance: -; d_gene: -; CDR3aa: CVSSAGGGMNTEAFF; CDR3nt: TGTGTCAGTAGCGCCGGCGGGGGTATGAACACTGAAGCTTTCTTT
v_gene: TRBV5-1; j_gene: TRBJ2-1; abundance: many; d_gene: TRBD1; CDR3aa: CASSRETGGSYNEQFF; CDR3nt: TGCGCCAGCAGCAGGGAGACAGGGGGCTCCTACAATGAGCAGTTCTTC
v_gene: TRBV4-1; j_gene: TRBJ2-3; abundance: many; d_gene: TRBD2; CDR3aa: CASSQGGHLGLAGSSTDTQYF; CDR3nt: TGCGCCAGCAGCCAAGGTGGTCATCTAGGACTAGCGGGCTCTAGCACAGATACGCAGTATTTT
v_gene: TRBV12-3/TRBV12-4; j_gene: TRBJ2-1; abundance: many; d_gene: TRBD2; CDR3aa: CASSSIFSGGHHNNEQFF; CDR3nt: TGTGCCAGCAGTTCAATTTTTAGCGGGGGGCACCACAACAATGAGCAGTTCTTC
v_gene: TRBV12-3/TRBV12-4; j_gene: TRBJ2-7; abundance: many; d_gene: -; CDR3aa: CAAGEQTNEDYEQYF; CDR3nt: TGTGCCGCCGGGGAGCAGACTAATGAGGACTACGAGCAGTACTTC
v_gene: TRBV5-4; j_gene: TRBJ1-6; abundance: many; d_gene: -; CDR3aa: CASSLIGRYNSPLHF; CDR3nt: TGTGCCAGCAGCTTGATTGGCAGATATAATTCACCCCTCCACTTT
v_gene: TRBV12-3/TRBV12-4; j_gene: TRBJ2-2; abundance: many; d_gene: TRBD1; CDR3aa: CASSPTGGDATGELFF; CDR3nt: TGTGCCAGCAGCCCGACAGGGGGCGATGCCACCGGGGAGCTGTTTTTT
v_gene: TRBV27; j_gene: TRBJ2-7; abundance: many; d_gene: -; CDR3aa: CASSLSESSYEQYF; CDR3nt: TGTGCCAGCAGTTTATCAGAGAGCTCCTACGAGCAGTACTTC
v_gene: TRBV5-1; j_gene: TRBJ2-2; abundance: many; d_gene: -; CDR3aa: CASSPTRSSATGELFF; CDR3nt: TGCGCCAGCAGCCCCACTCGTTCTAGCGCCACCGGGGAGCTGTTTTTT
v_gene: TRBV4-1; j_gene: TRBJ2-2; abundance: once; d_gene: -; CDR3aa: CASSQGWHTWELFF; CDR3nt: TGCGCCAGCAGCCAAGGATGGCACACCTGGGAGCTGTTTTTT
v_gene: TRBV7-2; j_gene: TRBJ2-3; abundance: few; d_gene: TRBD2; CDR3aa: CASSRTSGGAGTDTQYF; CDR3nt: TGTGCCAGCAGCCGTACTAGCGGGGGGGCGGGCACAGATACGCAGTATTTT
v_gene: TRBV7-9; j_gene: TRBJ1-5; abundance: many; d_gene: -; CDR3aa: CASSPPGTGHQPQHF; CDR3nt: TGTGCCAGCAGCCCTCCCGGGACGGGCCATCAGCCCCAGCATTTT
v_gene: TRBV12-3/TRBV12-4; j_gene: TRBJ2-3; abundance: -; d_gene: TRBD1; CDR3aa: CASSIGQGALPQYF; CDR3nt: TGTGCCAGCAGCATAGGACAGGGGGCGCTCCCGCAGTATTTT
v_gene: TRBV9; j_gene: TRBJ2-3; abundance: many; d_gene: TRBD2; CDR3aa: CASSALPDSGAATDTQYF; CDR3nt: TGTGCCAGCAGCGCCTTACCCGATAGCGGGGCAGCCACAGATACGCAGTATTTT
v_gene: TRBV12-3/TRBV12-4; j_gene: TRBJ2-1; abundance: many; d_gene: -; CDR3aa: CASSGTARVVNEQFF; CDR3nt: TGTGCCAGCAGTGGGACTGCTCGGGTAGTCAATGAGCAGTTCTTC
v_gene: TRBV7-2; j_gene: TRBJ2-7; abundance: many; d_gene: TRBD1; CDR3aa: CASSLDRGGYEQYF; CDR3nt: TGTGCCAGCAGCTTGGACAGGGGAGGCTACGAGCAGTACTTC
v_gene: TRBV20-1; j_gene: TRBJ1-1; abundance: many; d_gene: TRBD1; CDR3aa: CSARDLGQGAVETEAFF; CDR3nt: TGCAGTGCTAGAGATTTAGGACAGGGGGCGGTGGAGACTGAAGCTTTCTTT
v_gene: TRBV3-1; j_gene: TRBJ2-5; abundance: many; d_gene: -; CDR3aa: CASSQAYQETQYF; CDR3nt: TGTGCCAGCAGCCAGGCTTACCAAGAGACCCAGTACTTC
v_gene: TRBV9; j_gene: TRBJ2-2; abundance: many; d_gene: TRBD1; CDR3aa: CASSSRPGTGINTGELFF; CDR3nt: TGTGCCAGCAGCTCACGTCCCGGGACAGGGATAAACACCGGGGAGCTGTTTTTT
v_gene: TRBV20-1; j_gene: TRBJ2-1; abundance: few; d_gene: -; CDR3aa: CSARDSRSPGGNEQFF; CDR3nt: TGCAGTGCTAGAGATTCCCGATCTCCAGGGGGGAATGAGCAGTTCTTC
v_gene: TRBV18; j_gene: TRBJ2-1; abundance: many; d_gene: -; CDR3aa: CASSHGLPELRNEQFF; CDR3nt: TGTGCCAGCTCACACGGGTTACCCGAATTGAGGAATGAGCAGTTCTTC
v_gene: TRBV5-1; j_gene: TRBJ2-1; abundance: many; d_gene: -; CDR3aa: CASSLARMMGANEQFF; CDR3nt: TGCGCCAGCAGCTTGGCGCGCATGATGGGGGCCAATGAGCAGTTCTTC
v_gene: TRBV10-3; j_gene: TRBJ2-5; abundance: many; d_gene: -; CDR3aa: CAISESEGLPETQYF; CDR3nt: TGTGCCATCAGTGAGTCCGAGGGATTGCCGGAGACCCAGTACTTC
v_gene: TRBV20-1; j_gene: TRBJ2-7; abundance: many; d_gene: TRBD1; CDR3aa: CSAPHLPWGQLTYEQYF; CDR3nt: TGCAGTGCACCTCACCTCCCCTGGGGACAGCTAACCTACGAGCAGTACTTC
v_gene: TRBV7-9; j_gene: TRBJ2-2; abundance: many; d_gene: -; CDR3aa: CASARGANTGELFF; CDR3nt: TGTGCCAGCGCCAGGGGTGCGAACACCGGGGAGCTGTTTTTT
v_gene: TRBV29-1; j_gene: TRBJ2-5; abundance: many; d_gene: -; CDR3aa: CSVDFTGDF; CDR3nt: TGCAGCGTTGATTTTACAGGCGACTTC
v_gene: TRBV20-1; j_gene: TRBJ2-3; abundance: many; d_gene: -; CDR3aa: CSAPKDVGYTDTQYF; CDR3nt: TGCAGTGCGCCTAAGGACGTCGGGTATACAGATACGCAGTATTTT
v_gene: TRBV4-3; j_gene: TRBJ1-2; abundance: many; d_gene: TRBD1; CDR3aa: CASSQDTSGGNYGYTF; CDR3nt: TGCGCCAGCAGCCAAGATACCTCAGGGGGCAACTATGGCTACACCTTC
v_gene: TRBV5-1; j_gene: TRBJ1-1; abundance: many; d_gene: -; CDR3aa: CASSFGHPEGAFF; CDR3nt: TGCGCCAGCAGCTTTGGCCATCCCGAGGGAGCTTTCTTT
v_gene: TRBV12-3/TRBV12-4; j_gene: TRBJ1-5; abundance: many; d_gene: -; CDR3aa: CASTYSNQPQHF; CDR3nt: TGTGCCAGTACCTATAGCAATCAGCCCCAGCATTTT
v_gene: TRBV7-3; j_gene: TRBJ2-2; abundance: many; d_gene: -; CDR3aa: CASSSPGPNTGELFF; CDR3nt: TGTGCCAGCAGCTCCCCGGGTCCCAACACCGGGGAGCTGTTTTTT
v_gene: TRBV5-1; j_gene: TRBJ1-1; abundance: many; d_gene: -; CDR3aa: CASSLEGSTEAFF; CDR3nt: TGCGCCAGCAGCTTGGAGGGGTCCACTGAAGCTTTCTTT
v_gene: TRBV5-1; j_gene: TRBJ2-3; abundance: many; d_gene: -; CDR3aa: CTSSSDRNTDTQYF; CDR3nt: TGCACCAGCAGCTCGGACAGAAACACAGATACGCAGTATTTT
v_gene: TRBV5-6; j_gene: TRBJ2-3; abundance: many; d_gene: TRBD1; CDR3aa: CASSQMTGPTDTQYF; CDR3nt: TGTGCCAGCAGCCAAATGACAGGGCCCACAGATACGCAGTATTTT